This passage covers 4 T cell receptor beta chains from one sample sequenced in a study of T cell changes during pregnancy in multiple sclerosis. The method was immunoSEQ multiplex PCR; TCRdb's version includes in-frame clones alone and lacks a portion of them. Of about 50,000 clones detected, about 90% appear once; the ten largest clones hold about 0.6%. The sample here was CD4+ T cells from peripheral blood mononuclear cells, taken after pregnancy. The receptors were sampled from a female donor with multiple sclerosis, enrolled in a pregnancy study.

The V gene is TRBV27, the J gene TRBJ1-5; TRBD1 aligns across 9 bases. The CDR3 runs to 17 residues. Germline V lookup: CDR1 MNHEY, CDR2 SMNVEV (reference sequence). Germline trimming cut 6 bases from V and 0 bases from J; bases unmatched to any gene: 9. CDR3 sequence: CASSELGTGSSNQPQHF. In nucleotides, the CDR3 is TGTGCCAGCAGCGAGCTCGGGACAGGGAGTAGCAATCAGCCCCAGCATTTT.

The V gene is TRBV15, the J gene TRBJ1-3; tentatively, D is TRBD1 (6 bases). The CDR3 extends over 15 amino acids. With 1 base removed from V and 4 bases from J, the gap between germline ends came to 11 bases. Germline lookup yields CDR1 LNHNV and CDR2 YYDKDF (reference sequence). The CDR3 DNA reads TGTGCCACCAGCAGAGGGCAGGGGCCGGGAAACACCATATATTTT. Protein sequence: CATSRGQGPGNTIYF.

The CDR3 nucleotides are TGTGCCACCAGCAGAGATGTACAGGATCAGCCCCAGCATTTT. It encodes CATSRDVQDQPQHF. This sequence joins TRBV15 and TRBJ1-5; D is possibly TRBD1 (5 bases). The CDR3 loop spans 14 amino acids. V shed 0 bases and J shed 5 bases, with 8 bases lying between them. Germline V gene lookup returns CDR1 LNHNV and CDR2 YYDKDF (reference sequence).

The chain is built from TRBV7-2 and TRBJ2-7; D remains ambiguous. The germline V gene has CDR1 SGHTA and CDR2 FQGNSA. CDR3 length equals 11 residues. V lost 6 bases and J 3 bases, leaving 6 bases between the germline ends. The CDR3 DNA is TGTGCCAGCAGTCCACTCTACGAGCAGTACTTC. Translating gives CASSPLYEQYF.